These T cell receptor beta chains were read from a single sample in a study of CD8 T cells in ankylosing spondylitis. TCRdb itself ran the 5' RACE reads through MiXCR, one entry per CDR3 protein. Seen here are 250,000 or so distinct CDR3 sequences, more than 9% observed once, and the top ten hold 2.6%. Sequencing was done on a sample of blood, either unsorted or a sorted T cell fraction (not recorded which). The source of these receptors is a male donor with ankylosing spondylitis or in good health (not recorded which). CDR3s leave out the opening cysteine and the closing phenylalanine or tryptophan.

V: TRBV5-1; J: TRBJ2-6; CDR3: ASSLIVSGANVLT
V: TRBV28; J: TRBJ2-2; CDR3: ATDRGAGELF
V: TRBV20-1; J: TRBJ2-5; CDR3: SARDWMAAGARETQY
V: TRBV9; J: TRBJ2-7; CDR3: ASSVEQGNYEQY
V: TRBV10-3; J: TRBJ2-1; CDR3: AISESRSEQF
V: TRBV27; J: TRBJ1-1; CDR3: ASREMGASTEAF
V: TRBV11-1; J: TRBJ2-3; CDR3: ASSLAASGRLGTDTQY
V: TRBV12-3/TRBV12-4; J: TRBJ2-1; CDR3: ASSLIAGGGPDEQF
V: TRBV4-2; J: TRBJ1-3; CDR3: ASSRQGTGGNSGNTIY
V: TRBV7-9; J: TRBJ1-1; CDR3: ASLPWGPEYTEAF
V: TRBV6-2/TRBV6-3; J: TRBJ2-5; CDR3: ASRPSLATSRETQY
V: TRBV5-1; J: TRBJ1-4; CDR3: ASSSTEANEKLF
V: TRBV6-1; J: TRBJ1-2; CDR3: ASTSVPTPPGYT
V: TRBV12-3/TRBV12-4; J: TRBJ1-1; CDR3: ASSITGVNTEAF
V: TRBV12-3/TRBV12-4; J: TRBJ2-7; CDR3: ASSPLATGMDEQY
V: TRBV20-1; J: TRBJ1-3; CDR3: SAATGYSGNTIY
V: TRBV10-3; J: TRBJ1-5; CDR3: AISELKADVNQPQH
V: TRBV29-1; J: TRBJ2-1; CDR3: SVGQSYNEQF
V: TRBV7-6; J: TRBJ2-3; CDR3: ASSVAGGADTQY
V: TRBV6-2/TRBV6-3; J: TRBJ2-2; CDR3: ASIQRGTSNTGELF
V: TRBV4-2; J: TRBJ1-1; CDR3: ASSQVPGNTEAF
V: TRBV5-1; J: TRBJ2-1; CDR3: ASSSQGHPATANNEQF
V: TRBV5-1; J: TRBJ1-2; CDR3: ASSPRGRQVIGT
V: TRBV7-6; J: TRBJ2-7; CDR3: ASSLDGTSGPSYEQY
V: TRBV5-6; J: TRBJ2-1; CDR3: ASSRPPGGLGEQF
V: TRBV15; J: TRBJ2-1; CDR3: ATSYVTGLTYNEQF
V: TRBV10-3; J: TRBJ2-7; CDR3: AISGAGSASSCEQY
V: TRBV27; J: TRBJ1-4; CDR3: ASSSGGREKLF
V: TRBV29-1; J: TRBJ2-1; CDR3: SVNFNNEQF
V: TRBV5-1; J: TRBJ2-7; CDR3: ASSSHRDYEQY
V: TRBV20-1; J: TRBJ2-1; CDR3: SARDLLAPYNEQF
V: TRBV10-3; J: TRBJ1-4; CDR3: AISEQNYNEKLF
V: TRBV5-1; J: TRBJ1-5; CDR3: ASSLAGRNQPQH
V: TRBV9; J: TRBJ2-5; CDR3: ASSGGREETQY
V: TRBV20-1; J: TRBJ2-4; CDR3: SARNPGGTIQY
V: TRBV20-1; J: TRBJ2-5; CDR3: SAETTGRVETQY
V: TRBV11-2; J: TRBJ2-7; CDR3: ASSFWGDEQY
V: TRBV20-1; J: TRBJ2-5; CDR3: SASRLGALETQY
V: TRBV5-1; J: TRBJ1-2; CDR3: ASSLDRGENYGYT
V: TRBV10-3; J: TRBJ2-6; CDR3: AISDQGTGANVLT
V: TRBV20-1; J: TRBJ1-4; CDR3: SASQREAYA